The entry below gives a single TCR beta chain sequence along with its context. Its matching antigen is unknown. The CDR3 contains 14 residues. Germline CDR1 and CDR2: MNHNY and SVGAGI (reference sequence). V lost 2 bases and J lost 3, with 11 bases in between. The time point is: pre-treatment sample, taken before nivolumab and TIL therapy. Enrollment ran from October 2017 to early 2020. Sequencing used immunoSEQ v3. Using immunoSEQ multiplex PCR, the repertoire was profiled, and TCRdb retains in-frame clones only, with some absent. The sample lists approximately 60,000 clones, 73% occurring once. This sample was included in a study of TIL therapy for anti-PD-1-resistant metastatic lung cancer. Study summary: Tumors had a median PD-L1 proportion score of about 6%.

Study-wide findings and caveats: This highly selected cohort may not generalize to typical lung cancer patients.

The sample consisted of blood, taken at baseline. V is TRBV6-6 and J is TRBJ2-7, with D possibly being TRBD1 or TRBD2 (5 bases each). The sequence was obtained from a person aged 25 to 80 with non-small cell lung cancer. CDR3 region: CASSYRDPNYEQYF. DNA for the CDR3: TGTGCCAGCAGTTACCGGGACCCAAACTACGAGCAGTACTTC.